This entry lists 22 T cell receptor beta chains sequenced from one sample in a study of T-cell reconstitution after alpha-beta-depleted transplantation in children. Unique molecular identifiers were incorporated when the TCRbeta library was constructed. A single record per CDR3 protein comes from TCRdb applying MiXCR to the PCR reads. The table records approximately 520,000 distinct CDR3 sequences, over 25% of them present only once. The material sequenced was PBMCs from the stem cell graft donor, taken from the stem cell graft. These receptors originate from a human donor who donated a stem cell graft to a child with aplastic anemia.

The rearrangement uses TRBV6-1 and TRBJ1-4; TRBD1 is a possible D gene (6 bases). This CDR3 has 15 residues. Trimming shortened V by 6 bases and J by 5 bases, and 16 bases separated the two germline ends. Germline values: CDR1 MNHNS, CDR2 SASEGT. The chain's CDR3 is CASRPRGGLNEKLFF. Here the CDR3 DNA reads TGTGCCAGCAGGCCACGAGGGGGGCTAAATGAAAAACTGTTTTTT.

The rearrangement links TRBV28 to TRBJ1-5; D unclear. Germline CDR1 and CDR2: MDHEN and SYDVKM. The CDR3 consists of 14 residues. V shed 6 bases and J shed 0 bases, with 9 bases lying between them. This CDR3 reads CASRTRVSNQPQHF. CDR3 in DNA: TGTGCCAGCAGGACGAGGGTTAGCAATCAGCCCCAGCATTTT. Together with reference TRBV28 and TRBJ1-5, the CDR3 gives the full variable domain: DVKVTQSSRYLVKRTGEKVFLECVQDMDHENMFWYRQDPGLGLRLIYFSYDVKMKEKGDIPEGYSVSREKKERFSLILESASTNQTSMYLCASRTRVSNQPQHFGDGTRLSIL.

The CDR3 region has the DNA TGTGCCAGCAGCTTCATCCGGGCCCCGAGCTACAATGAGCAGTTCTTC. It yields the protein CASSFIRAPSYNEQFF. The chain links TRBV13 to TRBJ2-1; D is unresolved. V dropped 3 bases and J dropped 3 bases, with 15 bases sitting between them. CDR1 and CDR2 (germline): PRHDT, FYEKMQ (reference sequence). The CDR3 is 16 amino acids.

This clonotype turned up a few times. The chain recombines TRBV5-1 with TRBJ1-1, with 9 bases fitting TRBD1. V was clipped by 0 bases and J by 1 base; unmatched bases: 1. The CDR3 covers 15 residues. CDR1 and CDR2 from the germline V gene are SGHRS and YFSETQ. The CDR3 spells CASSLGGQGNTEAFF. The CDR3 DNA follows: TGCGCCAGCAGCTTGGGGGGACAGGGGAACACTGAAGCTTTCTTT.

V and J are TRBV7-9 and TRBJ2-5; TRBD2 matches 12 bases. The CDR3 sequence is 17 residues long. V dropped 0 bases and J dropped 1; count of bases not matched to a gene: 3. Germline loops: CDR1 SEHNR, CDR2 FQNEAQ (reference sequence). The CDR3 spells CASSLAGLAGTQETQYF. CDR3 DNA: TGTGCCAGCAGCTTAGCCGGACTAGCGGGAACCCAAGAGACCCAGTACTTC.

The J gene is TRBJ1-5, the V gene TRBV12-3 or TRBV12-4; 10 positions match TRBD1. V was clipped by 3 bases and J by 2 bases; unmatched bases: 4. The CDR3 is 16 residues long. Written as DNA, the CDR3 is TGTGCCAGCAGTTTCATTGGACAGGGGGGCAATCAGCCCCAGCATTTT. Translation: CASSFIGQGGNQPQHF.

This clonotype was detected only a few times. CDR3 in amino acids: CSAGGVNYGYTF. The CDR3 coding sequence is TGCAGCGCTGGCGGGGTCAACTATGGCTACACCTTC. The chain carries TRBV29-1 and TRBJ1-2; D gene unclear. From germline, CDR1 is SQVTM and CDR2 ANQGSEA. The length of the CDR3 is 12 residues. Between the trimmed V and J ends, which lost 7 bases and 2 bases, there was a span of 11 bases.

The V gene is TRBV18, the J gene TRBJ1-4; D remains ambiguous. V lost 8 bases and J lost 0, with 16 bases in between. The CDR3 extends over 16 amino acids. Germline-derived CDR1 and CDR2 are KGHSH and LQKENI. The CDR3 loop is CASTLNSAATNEKLFF. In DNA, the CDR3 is TGTGCCAGCACGCTCAATTCGGCAGCAACTAATGAAAAACTGTTTTTT.

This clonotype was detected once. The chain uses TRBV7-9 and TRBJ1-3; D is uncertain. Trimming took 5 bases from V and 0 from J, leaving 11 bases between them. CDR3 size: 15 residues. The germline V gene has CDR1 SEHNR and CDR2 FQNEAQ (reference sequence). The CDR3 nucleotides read TGTGCCAGCAGCAACATTGATTTCTCTGGAAACACCATATATTTT. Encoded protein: CASSNIDFSGNTIYF. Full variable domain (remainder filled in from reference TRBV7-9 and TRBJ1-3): DTGVSQNPRHKITKRGQNVTFRCDPISEHNRLYWYRQTLGQGPEFLTYFQNEAQLEKSRLLSDRFSAERPKGSFSTLEIQRTEQGDSAMYLCASSNIDFSGNTIYFGEGSWLTVV.

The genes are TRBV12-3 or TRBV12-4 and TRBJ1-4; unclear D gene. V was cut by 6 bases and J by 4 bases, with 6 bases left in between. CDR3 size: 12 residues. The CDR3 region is CASRNFNEKLFF. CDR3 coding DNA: TGTGCCAGCAGGAACTTTAATGAAAAACTGTTTTTT.

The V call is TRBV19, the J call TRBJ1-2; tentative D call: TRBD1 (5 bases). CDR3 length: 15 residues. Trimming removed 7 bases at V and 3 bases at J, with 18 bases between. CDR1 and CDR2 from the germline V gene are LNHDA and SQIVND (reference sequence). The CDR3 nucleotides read TGTGCCAGTACCACGGGGCACCAGAGGGACTATGGCTACACCTTC. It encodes CASTTGHQRDYGYTF.

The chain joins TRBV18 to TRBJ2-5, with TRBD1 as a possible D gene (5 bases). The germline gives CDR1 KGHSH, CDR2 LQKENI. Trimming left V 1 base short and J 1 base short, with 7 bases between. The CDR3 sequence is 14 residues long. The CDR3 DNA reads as TGTGCCAGCTCACCACGGACACTCCAAGAGACCCAGTACTTC. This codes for CASSPRTLQETQYF.

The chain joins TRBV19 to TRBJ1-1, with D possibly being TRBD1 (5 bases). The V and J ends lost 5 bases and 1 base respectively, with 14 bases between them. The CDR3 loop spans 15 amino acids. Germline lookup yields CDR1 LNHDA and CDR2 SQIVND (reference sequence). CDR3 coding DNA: TGTGCCAGTAGTGTCCGGGGCAGGCGGAACACTGAAGCTTTCTTT. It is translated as CASSVRGRRNTEAFF.

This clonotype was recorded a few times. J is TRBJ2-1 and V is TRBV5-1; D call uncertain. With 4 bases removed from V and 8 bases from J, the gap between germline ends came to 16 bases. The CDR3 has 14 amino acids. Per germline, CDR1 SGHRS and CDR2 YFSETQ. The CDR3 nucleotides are TGCGCCAGCAGCCCCCGGAGCGATGGCGATGAGCAGTTCTTC. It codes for CASSPRSDGDEQFF.

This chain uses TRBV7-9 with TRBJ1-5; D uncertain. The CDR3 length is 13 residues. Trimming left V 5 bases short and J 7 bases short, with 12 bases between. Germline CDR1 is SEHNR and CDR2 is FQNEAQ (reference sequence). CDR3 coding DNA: TGTGCCAGCAGCCCTGGAGTCAAACAGCCCCAGCATTTT. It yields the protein CASSPGVKQPQHF. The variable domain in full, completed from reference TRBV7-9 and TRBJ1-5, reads DTGVSQNPRHKITKRGQNVTFRCDPISEHNRLYWYRQTLGQGPEFLTYFQNEAQLEKSRLLSDRFSAERPKGSFSTLEIQRTEQGDSAMYLCASSPGVKQPQHFGDGTRLSIL.

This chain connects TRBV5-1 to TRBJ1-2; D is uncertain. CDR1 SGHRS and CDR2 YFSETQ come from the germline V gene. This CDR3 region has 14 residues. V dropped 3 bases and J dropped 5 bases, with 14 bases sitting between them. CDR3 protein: CASSSNDAGYGYTF. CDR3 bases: TGCGCCAGCAGCTCGAATGACGCGGGGTATGGCTACACCTTC.

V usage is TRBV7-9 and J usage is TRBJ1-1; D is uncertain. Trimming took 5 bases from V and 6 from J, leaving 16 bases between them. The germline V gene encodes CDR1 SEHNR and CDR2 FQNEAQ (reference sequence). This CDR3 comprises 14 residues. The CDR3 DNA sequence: TGTGCCAGCAGCCCCGATTCTCTGATCCCTGAAGCTTTCTTT. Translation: CASSPDSLIPEAFF.

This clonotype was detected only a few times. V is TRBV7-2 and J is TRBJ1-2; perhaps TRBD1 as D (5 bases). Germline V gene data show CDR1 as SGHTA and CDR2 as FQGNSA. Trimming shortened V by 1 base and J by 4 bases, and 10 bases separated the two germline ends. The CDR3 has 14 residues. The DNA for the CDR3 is TGTGCCAGCAGCTTAGATCGGGGACTCTATGGCTACACCTTC. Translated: CASSLDRGLYGYTF.

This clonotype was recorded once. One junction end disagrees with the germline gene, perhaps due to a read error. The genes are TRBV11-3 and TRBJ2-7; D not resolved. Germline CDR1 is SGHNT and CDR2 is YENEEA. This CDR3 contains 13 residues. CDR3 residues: CTSSKTAGYEQYF. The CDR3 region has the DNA TGTACCAGCAGCAAAACCGCAGGTTACGAGCAGTACTTC.

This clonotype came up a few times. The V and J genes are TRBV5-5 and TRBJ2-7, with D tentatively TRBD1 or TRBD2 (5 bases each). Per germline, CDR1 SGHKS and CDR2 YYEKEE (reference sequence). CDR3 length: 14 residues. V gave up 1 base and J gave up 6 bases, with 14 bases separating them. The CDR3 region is CASSLRGPPLEQYF. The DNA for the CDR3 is TGTGCCAGCAGCTTGAGGGGACCGCCGCTCGAGCAGTACTTC.

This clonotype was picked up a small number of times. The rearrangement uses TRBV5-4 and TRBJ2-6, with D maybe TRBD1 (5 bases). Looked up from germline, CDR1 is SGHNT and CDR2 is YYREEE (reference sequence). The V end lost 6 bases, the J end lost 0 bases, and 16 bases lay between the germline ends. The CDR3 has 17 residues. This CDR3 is CASTRGGQGSGANVLTF. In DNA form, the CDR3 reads TGTGCCAGCACCCGTGGTGGCCAGGGCTCTGGGGCCAACGTCCTGACTTTC.

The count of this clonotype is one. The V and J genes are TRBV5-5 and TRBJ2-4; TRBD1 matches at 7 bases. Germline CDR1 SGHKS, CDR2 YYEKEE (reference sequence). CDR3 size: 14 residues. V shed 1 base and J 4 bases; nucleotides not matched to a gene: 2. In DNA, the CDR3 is TGTGCCAGCAGCTTGTTGGGACAGAAAAACATTCAGTACTTC. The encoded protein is CASSLLGQKNIQYF.